This TCR beta chain emerged from a study of cytomegalovirus exposure and HLA in healthy donors (dated by TCRdb to about 2017). Turning to the overall study: According to an earlier analysis of 587 of the donors, about 179 million T cells yielded 100 million or so unique TCR beta sequences and less than 300 Gb of sequence data. Among the roughly 400 genotyped donors, 81% belonged to the genetic ancestry cluster associated with self-reported Caucasian donors. Every repertoire in the discovery cohort had been generated on one and the same sequencing platform. The number of donors typed differed by locus, with 629-630 for A, B, C, DRB1 and DQB1, around 520 for DQA1, some 570 for DPA1, and 400 to 490 for DPB1. In a later genetic analysis, genome-wide SNP genotypes for about 55% of the 666 donors were used, and that subset was treated as a discovery cohort. Both class I and class II loci were covered by HLA typing, at four-digit resolution. An earlier analysis of around 580 of the donors used high-throughput TCR beta sequencing to judge whether each TCR beta V gene segment behaved as functional or pseudogenic. Donor age, sex, ethnicity and CMV serostatus were compiled alongside the repertoire data. Besides the first cohort of roughly 660 subjects, a separate validation cohort made up of roughly 130 different subjects was used. The study was designed to test whether signatures of past pathogen exposure could be identified by cataloging public T cell receptors. In the later analysis, no new phenotypic data were used to find candidate immune exposures; instead, reliance was placed on TCR beta sequences and their occurrence across donors. High-throughput TCR immunosequencing, statistical association of individual TCRs with disease status, and machine learning were combined to predict cytomegalovirus infection status. Approximately 310 gigabases of sequencing data and around 85 million unique TCR sequences made up an early release that covered fewer than 650 HLA-typed donors. A later analysis re-analyzed previously published TCR beta repertoires from several hundred donors and added high-resolution HLA genotyping to study TCR occurrence patterns. About 5 DR-DQ haplotypes were handled as single units for association and clustering, since linkage in the cohort was strong. The T cell repertoires of 700 or so subjects were profiled by immunosequencing and related to cytomegalovirus serostatus. Among 300 to 500 genotyped donors of the cohort, an average of around 240,000 unique TCR beta nucleotide sequences was sequenced per donor, of which about 18% were non-productive.

Libraries were made using the immunoSEQ multiplex PCR assay. For the multiplex PCR, a mixture combining 60 forward primers for TCR Vbeta segments and 13 reverse primers for TCR Jbeta segments was used. A multiplex PCR assay on genomic DNA amplified the CDR3 region of rearranged TCR beta genes. The amplified TCR beta libraries were sequenced on the Illumina HiSeq System as 87-base-pair reads. Turning to the authors' computational methods: A later analysis counted 75 million to 100 million unique TCR beta chains across the 600 to 850 repertoires, and roughly 11 million of these chains were shared by at least two donors. A nearest-neighbor algorithm error-corrected the raw reads and collapsed the reads into unique sequences, merging closely related sequences to remove PCR and sequencing errors. Alignment of CDR3 sequences to IMGT reference sequences was used to assign V, D and J gene segments. Each retained sequence needed at least a six-nucleotide match to both a V gene segment and a J gene segment. Rearrangements were called productive when the CDR3 lacked stop codons and stayed in frame with V and J; all others were non-productive. CDR3 was defined by IMGT convention, running from the second conserved V-encoded cysteine to the conserved J-encoded phenylalanine. The earlier analysis of fewer than 750 of the donors excluded sequences that lacked an unambiguous match to a single V gene segment. In an earlier analysis of approximately 550 of the donors, V segments were called functional above 56.7% productive rearrangements and were called segregating when the between-donor standard deviation exceeded 5%. A statistical classification framework was built to diagnose cytomegalovirus status from the catalog of TCR beta chain sequences. In a later analysis, TCR nucleotide sequences were compared against IMGT/GENE-DB human TR gene sequences so that V and J genes could be assigned. In a later analysis, CDR3 sequences and most-parsimonious VDJ recombination scenarios were assigned using the TCRdist pipeline. In a later analysis, every TCR beta chain was defined by the combination of its CDR3 amino acid sequence and its V-gene family, and reads without a unique V-gene family were dropped. A later analysis removed nearly 600 highly shared, low-generation-probability nucleotide sequences to deal with suspected cross-contamination and a sequencing artifact. For each public chain, a later analysis derived a clonal expansion index from normalized ranks of inferred template counts within each repertoire. Generation probabilities in a later analysis came from a VDJ recombination model fitted to out-of-frame rearrangements, and those results were checked against IGoR. Hypergeometric tests were used in a later analysis to score TCR-TCR, TCR-HLA and TCR-CMV co-occurrence, with a repertoire-size bias correction applied to the TCR pairs. In a later analysis, false discovery rates were estimated by permuting HLA or CMV assignments 20 times. A later analysis grouped co-occurring TCRs with DBSCAN, adding TCRdist sequence similarity when clustering within HLA-allele-positive subsets. Co-occurrence clustering excluded repertoires with fewer than 30,000 or more than 120,000 public chains, plus five with anomalous nucleotide sharing. TCRdb stores this immuneACCESS table with in-frame sequences only. Part of the clones is absent; in the studies checked, under half of the shortfall reflects unresolved V genes, and no reason is known for the rest. V and J calls and clone size are those listed in that table; D and trimming were worked out from the DNA. In all, the sample holds about 92,000 clones, and 70% to 90% of those were seen once. The top ten constitute around 5.6% of the sample.

Points the paper makes about the study in general: A further reported finding was that TCR beta sequences accurately predicted the HLA-A and HLA-B alleles for most subjects in the first cohort. At a false discovery rate of 0.05, a later analysis linked some 18,000 TCR beta sequences to specific HLA alleles. A later analysis found that TCR association rates varied across HLA loci, with DRB1 alleles showing the most associated TCRs and HLA-C alleles the fewest. In a later genetic analysis, a missense DCLRE1C variant was associated with V-gene and J-gene trimming of TCR beta chains, and the association was replicated in an independent cohort. In a later analysis, most CMV-associated TCR beta chains were found to appear HLA-restricted, with HLA associations seemingly driven largely by CMV exposure. It was suggested by the authors that the approach could potentially be generalized to other disease states and immunological phenotypes. In a later genetic analysis, fewer N-insertions in productive TCRs were reported among donors in an Asian-associated ancestry cluster than the 666-donor mean. Because HLA typing was missing for some donors at each locus, association tests included only the typed subset. Because counts were too low, about 18 rarely observed V segments, including chromosome 9 orphons, were excluded from the earlier analysis of several hundred of the donors. Most TCR sequences were observed very rarely across donors, whereas some public TCRs were present in many individuals. The study gave a list of 150 to 200 TCR beta chains associated with cytomegalovirus. In a later analysis, HLA-associated TCR beta chains were found to be more clonally expanded and to have lower generation probabilities than equally common non-associated chains. CMV serostatus was the only immune exposure information available for the cohort. In this cohort, only TCR beta chains were sequenced, and detectable features were limited by the absence of alpha or paired-chain data. Several of the top co-occurrence clusters appeared to be linked to parvovirus B19, influenza, CMV and Epstein-Barr virus, according to a later analysis. In vitro tests confirmed that a few of the cytomegalovirus-associated TCR beta chains recognize cytomegalovirus antigens. A cluster of highly shared sequence variants was judged likely to represent a technical artifact of the sequencing pipeline. Correlated functional status among segregating V segments might reflect linkage disequilibrium, but an unknown experimental factor could not be ruled out. Some IMGT-functional V segments, including TRBV6-2 and TRBV6-3, could not be told apart with the 87-base-pair reads, so those segments were excluded. When HLA alleles, especially DR and DQ, strongly co-occurred, attributing TCR associations to individual alleles was difficult. Roughly uniform sequencing depth across donors was assumed in presence/absence analyses, although this assumption may not hold. The classifier was reported to diagnose cytomegalovirus status with high specificity and sensitivity in both the original cohort and the validation cohort. In an earlier analysis of over 550 of the donors, most TCR beta V segments were observed in productive rearrangements about 87% or about 30% of the time, broadly matching IMGT annotations.

Concerning this clone itself: It lacks a known antigen. Base qualities are not recorded, but no much larger clone differs from it by a single base.

The cohort comprised around 690 healthy bone marrow donors. At the time of sampling, all cohort members were nominally healthy, though unrecorded immune exposures were likely present. The donor tested CMV seropositive and was one of the 289 seropositive cohort members. A peripheral blood sample was collected from each donor, and TCR beta sequencing was performed on peripheral blood mononuclear cells. The Qiagen DNeasy Blood Extraction Kit was used to extract genomic DNA from the blood cell samples. CDR1 and CDR2 are read off the germline V gene (reference sequence) as LNHDA and SQIVND. The CDR3 holds 14 amino acids from the cysteine to the phenylalanine. Kept here is only the CDR3 DNA, which spans 42 bases and is read in frame from base 1. The trim is 3 bases for V and 6 bases for J, with a gap of 11 bases between the germline ends.

Sequencing was performed on PBMCs. This chain is built from TRBV19 and TRBJ2-2, with TRBD1 tentatively as D gene (6 bases match). This receptor was taken from a woman aged 18-29 years in good health and CMV-seropositive. The sequence in DNA is TGTGCCAGTAGTATTACAGGGCCTCCCGGGGAGCTGTTTTTT. Its protein product is CASSITGPPGELFF.